This passage covers 31 T cell receptor beta chains from one sample sequenced in a study of blood T cell repertoires in COVID-19. Profiled with immunoSEQ multiplex PCR; TCRdb holds only in-frame clones, not every one. The repertoire holds approximately 190,000 clones, with 80% to 90% as singletons. The sample comprised peripheral blood. The receptors were gathered from a man aged 30-40 years with active or convalescent COVID-19.

The V call is TRBV28, the J call TRBJ2-4, with D possibly being TRBD1 (6 bases). The CDR3 has 14 residues. Germline V gene sequence: CDR1 MDHEN, CDR2 SYDVKM. Trimming cost V 5 bases and J 9 bases, with 17 bases left between them. The CDR3 loop reads CASSTPDRLGIQYF. CDR3 in DNA: TGTGCCAGCAGTACGCCCGACAGGTTGGGCATTCAGTACTTC.

The rearrangement joins TRBV28 to TRBJ1-2, with TRBD1 identical over 7 bases. The J segment lost 4 bases and the V segment lost 2 bases, leaving 13 bases of the junction unmatched. Germline V gene sequence: CDR1 MDHEN, CDR2 SYDVKM. This CDR3 comprises 17 residues. The CDR3 reads CASSLGGGGSSIYGYTF. The CDR3 bases are TGTGCCAGCAGTTTAGGAGGGGGCGGCAGCTCAATCTATGGCTACACCTTC.

This chain uses TRBV6-5 with TRBJ2-3; 11 positions match TRBD2. V shed 4 bases and J 1 base; nucleotides not matched to a gene: 1. Germline V gene sequence: CDR1 MNHEY, CDR2 SVGAGI. CDR3 length equals 15 residues. This chain's CDR3 is CASSSGLAGTDTQYF. The CDR3 region has the DNA TGTGCCAGCAGTTCGGGACTAGCGGGCACAGATACGCAGTATTTT.

The chain links TRBV7-9 to TRBJ2-5; TRBD2 matches 7 bases. The V and J ends lost 5 bases and 1 base, in that order; junction bases with no gene match: 10. The CDR3 covers 16 residues. The germline V gene encodes CDR1 SEHNR and CDR2 FQNEAQ (reference sequence). CDR3 DNA sequence: TGTGCCAGCAGCCCCCGGAGAGCGGGGACCCAAGAGACCCAGTACTTC. Amino acids: CASSPRRAGTQETQYF.

This clone appeared a single time. V and J are TRBV24-1 and TRBJ2-2; D may be TRBD2 (5 bases). This CDR3 is 14 amino acids long. The germline V gene encodes CDR1 KGHDR and CDR2 SFDVKD. Trimming removed 7 bases at V and 6 bases at J, with 14 bases between. The CDR3, as DNA: TGTGCCACCAGGCCCGGAGGCAACGCCGGGGAGCTGTTTTTT. This translates into CATRPGGNAGELFF.

This chain links TRBV18 with TRBJ2-3; 8 nucleotides match TRBD1. The CDR3 has 17 amino acids. V lost 1 base, J lost 0 bases, and 6 bases stayed unmatched. Germline V gene sequence: CDR1 KGHSH, CDR2 LQKENI. Here the CDR3 reads CASSPRQGATSTDTQYF. The CDR3 DNA follows: TGTGCCAGCTCACCACGGCAGGGGGCGACTAGCACAGATACGCAGTATTTT. Supplemented by reference TRBV18 and TRBJ2-3, the full variable domain reads NAGVMQNPRHLVRRRGQEARLRCSPMKGHSHVYWYRQLPEEGLKFMVYLQKENIIDESGMPKERFSAEFPKEGPSILRIQQVVRGDSAAYFCASSPRQGATSTDTQYFGPGTRLTVL.

As for this clone: Possible read error: a much larger clone is one base away. The chain has TRBV6-5 and TRBJ1-5, with TRBD1 matching 9 bases. This CDR3 has 14 residues. Germline trimming cut 6 bases from V and 2 bases from J; bases unmatched to any gene: 2. Germline CDR1 and CDR2: MNHEY and SVGAGI. CDR3 in DNA: TGTGCCAGCAGCGACAGGGGGGGCAATCAGCCCCAGCATTTT. Its protein product is CASSDRGGNQPQHF.

The chain has TRBV7-2 and TRBJ1-5; 9 nucleotides agree with TRBD1. The CDR3 loop spans 18 amino acids. CDR1 SGHTA and CDR2 FQGNSA come from the germline V gene. Trimming at V came to 3 bases and at J to 6 bases, leaving 15 bases not matched to a gene. For the CDR3, the DNA is TGTGCCAGCAGCTTTTCCGGATCCACAGGGGGCGGCGGTCAGCCCCAGCATTTT. Protein sequence: CASSFSGSTGGGGQPQHF.

This clone was detected once. The chain uses TRBV3-1 (or the pseudogene TRBV3-2) and TRBJ2-5; TRBD1 is a possible D gene (5 bases). V lost 0 bases and J lost 2, with 13 bases in between. There are 16 residues in the CDR3. Germline V gives CDR1 LGHDT, CDR2 YNNKEL (reference sequence). The CDR3 nucleotides read TGTGCCAGCAGCCAAGAAAGGGGTCTGGGGCAAGAGACCCAGTACTTC. Its protein is CASSQERGLGQETQYF.

The chain combines TRBV21-1 with TRBJ2-2; the tabulated D call, TRBD1, remains unverified against the DNA. TRBV21-1 is described as a pseudogene. The CDR3 covers 15 residues. CDR3 DNA: TGTGCCAGCAGCATAGTACAGGGCCGGACCGGGGAGCTGTTTTTT. It translates to CASSIVQGRTGELFF.

This chain uses TRBV29-1 with TRBJ2-7; 10 bases fit TRBD1. The CDR3 totals 13 residues. V dropped 8 bases and J dropped 3; count of bases not matched to a gene: 7. In germline, CDR1 is SQVTM, CDR2 ANQGSEA. The CDR3 loop is CSTLGQGGYEQYF. The CDR3 DNA reads TGCAGCACCCTTGGACAGGGGGGCTACGAGCAGTACTTC.

The chain uses TRBV6-2 or TRBV6-3 and TRBJ2-7; 13 bases align to TRBD2. Germline V lookup: CDR1 MNHEY, CDR2 SVGEGT. Trimming at V came to 5 bases and at J to 4 bases, leaving 5 bases not matched to a gene. The CDR3 has 15 amino acids. In DNA, the CDR3 is TGTGCCAGCAGTGCGACTAGCGGGAGGAGGTACGAGCAGTACTTC. Its translation is CASSATSGRRYEQYF.

This clone was recorded once. This rearrangement joins TRBV6-5 to TRBJ2-7, with D perhaps matching TRBD1 (6 bases). V lost 6 bases to trimming and J lost 0 bases, with 12 bases between them. The CDR3 length is 14 residues. Germline CDR1 MNHEY, CDR2 SVGAGI. In DNA form, the CDR3 reads TGTGCCAGCAGCAAACGGGACACCTCCTACGAGCAGTACTTC. It is translated as CASSKRDTSYEQYF.

This clone was counted a single time. This chain uses TRBV9 with TRBJ1-1; no clear D gene. CDR1 is SGDLS, CDR2 YYNGEE, per germline. The CDR3 length is 13 residues. The V end lost 2 bases, the J end lost 3 bases, and 8 bases lay between the germline ends. The CDR3 reads CASSVEADTEAFF. The CDR3 bases are TGTGCCAGCAGCGTTGAGGCGGACACTGAAGCTTTCTTT. Drawing the rest from reference TRBV9 and TRBJ1-1, the complete variable domain is DSGVTQTPKHLITATGQRVTLRCSPRSGDLSVYWYQQSLDQGLQFLIQYYNGEERAKGNILERFSAQQFPDLHSELNLSSLELGDSALYFCASSVEADTEAFFGQGTRLTVV.

The rearrangement uses TRBV6-1 and TRBJ1-1; D not resolved. V lost 2 bases and J lost 3, with 10 bases in between. CDR1 and CDR2 (germline): MNHNS, SASEGT. The CDR3 length is 14 residues. The CDR3 nucleotides read TGTGCCAGCAGTGAATTCCCCGGGGACACTGAAGCTTTCTTT. Its translation is CASSEFPGDTEAFF.

V and J are TRBV2 and TRBJ1-1; 10 positions match TRBD1. The V and J ends lost 4 bases and 5 bases, in that order; junction bases with no gene match: 4. CDR3 size: 14 residues. Germline loops: CDR1 SNHLY, CDR2 FYNNEI. As DNA, the CDR3 is TGTGCCAGCAGTGGACAGGGGGCAGGAACTGAAGCTTTCTTT. It specifies CASSGQGAGTEAFF.

V and J are TRBV5-4 and TRBJ2-7, with a tentative D call TRBD2 (6 bases). The CDR3 spans 13 residues. V shed 4 bases and J shed 4 bases, with 12 bases lying between them. The germline CDR1 and CDR2 sequences are SGHNT and YYREEE (reference sequence). CDR3 region: CASSTVAVYEQYV. In DNA, the CDR3 is TGTGCCAGCAGCACCGTAGCGGTTTACGAGCAGTACGTC.

This sequence joins TRBV7-9 and TRBJ1-3; 7 nucleotides line up with TRBD1. Trimming removed 5 bases from V and 2 bases from J; junction bases left unmatched: 6. CDR3 length: 15 residues. Germline-derived CDR1 and CDR2 are SEHNR and FQNEAQ (reference sequence). The CDR3 sequence is CASSPPGTAGNTIYF. The CDR3 DNA follows: TGTGCCAGCAGCCCGCCGGGGACAGCTGGAAACACCATATATTTT.

V gene TRBV7-9 combines with J gene TRBJ1-5; D remains ambiguous. Germline CDR1 and CDR2: SEHNR and FQNEAQ (reference sequence). Trimming stripped 1 base from V and 5 bases from J, with 9 bases between. CDR3 size: 14 residues. The CDR3 loop is CASSLDSRDQPQHF. Written as DNA, the CDR3 is TGTGCCAGCAGCTTAGACAGTAGAGATCAGCCCCAGCATTTT. The full variable domain, rest sourced from reference TRBV7-9 and TRBJ1-5, is DTGVSQNPRHKITKRGQNVTFRCDPISEHNRLYWYRQTLGQGPEFLTYFQNEAQLEKSRLLSDRFSAERPKGSFSTLEIQRTEQGDSAMYLCASSLDSRDQPQHFGDGTRLSIL.

The V gene is TRBV5-1, the J gene TRBJ2-3, with unresolved D. Germline values: CDR1 SGHRS, CDR2 YFSETQ. CDR3 length: 13 amino acids. Trimming shortened V by 4 bases and J by 6 bases, and 12 bases separated the two germline ends. The CDR3 DNA follows: TGCGCCAGCAGCCGAGGTCAAGAGGATACGCAGTATTTT. It specifies CASSRGQEDTQYF.

This sequence joins TRBV7-9 and TRBJ2-7, with 8 bases that match TRBD2. There are 14 residues in the CDR3. Unmatched junction bases numbered 7, after V lost 5 bases and J lost 4 bases. Per germline, CDR1 SEHNR and CDR2 FQNEAQ (reference sequence). The CDR3 reads CASSGGLGPYEQYF. CDR3 nucleotide sequence: TGTGCCAGCAGCGGGGGACTAGGCCCTTACGAGCAGTACTTC.

The CDR3 DNA follows: TGTGCCAGCAGTGAGCAGGGGGAGTACACTGAAGCTTTCTTT. Amino acids: CASSEQGEYTEAFF. The V gene is TRBV2, the J gene TRBJ1-1, with 7 bases aligning to TRBD1. Losses at the gene ends were 3 bases for V and 3 bases for J; bases not matched to a gene: 4. This CDR3 is built from 14 residues. The germline CDR1 and CDR2 sequences are SNHLY and FYNNEI.

The V call is TRBV18, the J call TRBJ1-2; 9 nucleotides align to TRBD1. Germline CDR1 and CDR2: KGHSH and LQKENI. V shed 2 bases and J 6 bases; nucleotides not matched to a gene: 4. The CDR3 consists of 14 residues. The CDR3 loop reads CASSPGTGSDGYTF. The CDR3 DNA follows: TGTGCCAGCTCACCAGGGACAGGGAGCGATGGCTACACCTTC.

The V call is TRBV4-3, the J call TRBJ1-1; D not certain. V lost 0 bases to trimming and J lost 8 bases, with 16 bases between them. The CDR3 length is 15 residues. In germline, CDR1 is LGHNA, CDR2 YSLEER. The CDR3 DNA is TGCGCCAGCAGCCAAGAAGGAGGACGGGCGGAAGAAGCTTTCTTT. Its translation is CASSQEGGRAEEAFF.

The gene calls are TRBV5-1 and TRBJ1-1; 7 bases fit TRBD1. CDR1 is SGHRS and CDR2 is YFSETQ in the germline V gene. This CDR3 is built from 13 residues. Trimming took 5 bases from V and 6 from J; bases not matched to a gene: 7. The CDR3: CASSLAGTAEAFF. CDR3 DNA: TGCGCCAGCAGTCTAGCCGGGACAGCTGAAGCTTTCTTT.

The chain employs TRBV25-1 and TRBJ1-1; 8 bases fit TRBD1. From germline, CDR1 is MGHDK and CDR2 SYGVNS. The CDR3 runs 18 residues. V trimming: 10 bases; J trimming: 4 bases; junction bases outside the gene matches: 23. The DNA of the CDR3 is TGTGCCACCTCCTACAGCCCACCAGGGGGCTGGGGGCTCACTGAAGCTTTCTTT. Residues: CATSYSPPGGWGLTEAFF. Full variable domain (remainder filled in from reference TRBV25-1 and TRBJ1-1): EADIYQTPRYLVIGTGKKITLECSQTMGHDKMYWYQQDPGMELHLIHYSYGVNSTEKGDLSSESTVSRIRTEHFPLTLESARPSHTSQYLCATSYSPPGGWGLTEAFFGQGTRLTVV.

The chain links TRBV4-3 to TRBJ2-1; D remains unclear. This CDR3 has 16 residues. Germline values: CDR1 LGHNA, CDR2 YSLEER. V lost 2 bases, J lost 0 bases, and 11 bases lay in between. This chain's CDR3 is CASSQRFESSYNEQFF. CDR3 DNA sequence: TGCGCCAGCAGCCAACGGTTCGAGAGCTCCTACAATGAGCAGTTCTTC.

The chain joins TRBV10-3 to TRBJ2-7, with TRBD1 matching over 7 bases. The J segment lost 2 bases and the V segment lost 3 bases, leaving 4 bases of the junction unmatched. The CDR3 loop spans 14 amino acids. CDR1 and CDR2 (germline): ENHRY, SYGVKD. The CDR3 nucleotides are TGTGCCATCAGTGAAACCGGGACAGCCTACGAGCAGTACTTC. Residues: CAISETGTAYEQYF.

J is TRBJ2-2 and V is TRBV5-1; D is unresolved. V dropped 1 base and J dropped 4 bases, with 11 bases sitting between them. The CDR3 is made up of 15 amino acids. Germline V CDR1 and CDR2: SGHRS, YFSETQ. The CDR3 sequence is CASSLMAISTGELFF. The DNA of the CDR3 is TGCGCCAGCAGCTTGATGGCCATTTCCACCGGGGAGCTGTTTTTT.

This chain connects TRBV7-2 to TRBJ2-1, with 11 positions matching TRBD2. CDR1 and CDR2 (germline): SGHTA, FQGNSA. The CDR3 has 15 residues. V was clipped by 4 bases and J by 3 bases; unmatched bases: 2. CDR3 DNA: TGTGCCAGCAGCTGGGGACTAGCGGACTACAATGAGCAGTTCTTC. It specifies CASSWGLADYNEQFF.

CDR3 protein: CASSPRPGEGYTF. CDR3 bases: TGTGCCAGCTCACCCCGGCCAGGGGAAGGCTACACCTTC. The rearrangement uses TRBV18 and TRBJ1-2, with D possibly TRBD1 on 6 matching bases. The V gene lost 3 bases and the J gene lost 8 bases, with 13 bases spanning the gap. Germline V gives CDR1 KGHSH, CDR2 LQKENI. CDR3 length equals 13 residues. The variable domain in full, completed from reference TRBV18 and TRBJ1-2, reads NAGVMQNPRHLVRRRGQEARLRCSPMKGHSHVYWYRQLPEEGLKFMVYLQKENIIDESGMPKERFSAEFPKEGPSILRIQQVVRGDSAAYFCASSPRPGEGYTFGSGTRLTVV.